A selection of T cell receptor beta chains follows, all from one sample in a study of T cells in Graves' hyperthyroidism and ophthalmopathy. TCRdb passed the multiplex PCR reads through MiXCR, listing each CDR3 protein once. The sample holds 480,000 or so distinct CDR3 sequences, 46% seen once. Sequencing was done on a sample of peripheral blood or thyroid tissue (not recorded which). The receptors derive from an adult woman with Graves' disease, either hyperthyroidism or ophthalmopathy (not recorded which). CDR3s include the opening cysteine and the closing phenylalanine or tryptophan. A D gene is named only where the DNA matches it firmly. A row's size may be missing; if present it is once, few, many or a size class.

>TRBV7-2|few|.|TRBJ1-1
TGTGCCAGCAGCAAGCGGACAGTTGAAGCTTTCTTT
CASSKRTVEAFF
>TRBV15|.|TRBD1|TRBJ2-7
TGTGCCACCAGCGTCCCGGACAGGAACTACGAGCAGTACTTC
CATSVPDRNYEQYF
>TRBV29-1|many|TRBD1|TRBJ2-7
TGCAGCGTTGGGACAGGGGGCAGAAACGAGCAGTACTTC
CSVGTGGRNEQYF
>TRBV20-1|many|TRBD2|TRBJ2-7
TGCAGTGCTAGAGATCCTAGCGGGAGGGCGTACGAGCAGTACTTC
CSARDPSGRAYEQYF
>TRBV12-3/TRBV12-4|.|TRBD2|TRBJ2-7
TGTGCCAGCAGTCGCACCGGGACTAGACTACAGTACTACGAGCAGTACTTC
CASSRTGTRLQYYEQYF
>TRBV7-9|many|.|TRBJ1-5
TGTGCCAGCAGCTCCGGACAGCCCGGGGGCCAGCCCCAGCATTTT
CASSSGQPGGQPQHF
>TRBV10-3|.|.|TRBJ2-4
TGTGCCATCAGGGCGGGAAACATTCAGTACTTC
CAIRAGNIQYF
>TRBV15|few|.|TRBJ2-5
TGTGCCACCAGCAGAGGCTCCGGAAGGGCCCAAGAGACCCAGTACTTC
CATSRGSGRAQETQYF
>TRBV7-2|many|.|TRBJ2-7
TGTGCCAGCAGCCCGAGGAGGGGGGGGCAGTACTTC
CASSPRRGGQYF
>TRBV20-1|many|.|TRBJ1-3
TGCAGTGCTAGAGATCAAGCTTACGGAAACACCATATATTTT
CSARDQAYGNTIYF
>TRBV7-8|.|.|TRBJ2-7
TGTGCCAGCAGCTTAGGCGTGTCCCCCACCTACGAGCAGTACTTC
CASSLGVSPTYEQYF
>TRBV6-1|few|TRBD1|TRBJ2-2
TGTGCCAGCAGTTGGGGACAGGGGTTCCGGGAGCTGTTTTTT
CASSWGQGFRELFF
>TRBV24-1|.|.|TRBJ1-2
TGTGCCACCAGTGCCGGATCCTGGGGTGGCTACACCTTC
CATSAGSWGGYTF
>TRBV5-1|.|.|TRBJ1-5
TGCGCCAGCAGCTTGGCCACACCGCAAGAGACCCAGCATTTT
CASSLATPQETQHF
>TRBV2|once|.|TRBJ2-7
TGTGCCAGCAGGCAAGACCAATACGAGCAGTACTTC
CASRQDQYEQYF
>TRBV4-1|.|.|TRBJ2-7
TGCGCCAGCAGCCAAGAAGCCACGTCCTACGAGCAGTACTTC
CASSQEATSYEQYF
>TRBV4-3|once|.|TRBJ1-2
TGCGCCAGCAGCCAGGAGAGACAGATCTATGGCTACACCTTC
CASSQERQIYGYTF
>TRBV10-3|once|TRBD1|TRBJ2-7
TGTGCCATCAACCCTCAACGGACAGGTGACCCCTACGAGCAGTACTTC
CAINPQRTGDPYEQYF
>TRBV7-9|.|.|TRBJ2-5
TGTGCCAGCAGCTTAGTAGGATCTCTAGAGACCCAGTACTTC
CASSLVGSLETQYF
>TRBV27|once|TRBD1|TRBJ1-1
TGTGCCAGCTCCTCTCCGGGACAGGCGGCTTTCTTT
CASSSPGQAAFF
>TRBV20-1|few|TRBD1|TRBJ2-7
TGCAGTGCTCCACAGGGGGCTCCCTACGAGCAGTACTTC
CSAPQGAPYEQYF
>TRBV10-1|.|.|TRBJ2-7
TGCGCCAGCAGTGATACGGCCTACGAGCAGTACTTC
CASSDTAYEQYF
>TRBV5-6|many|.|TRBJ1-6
TGTGCCAGCAGCCCAAGCCGCCGCGGGAATTCACCCCTCCACTTT
CASSPSRRGNSPLHF
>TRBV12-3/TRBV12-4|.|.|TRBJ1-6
TGTGCCAGCAGCCGGGGGGGTATGGGTAATTCACCCCTCCACTTT
CASSRGGMGNSPLHF
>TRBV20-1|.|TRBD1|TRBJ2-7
TGCAGTGCTGTTACAGGGGGAGGACAGCCCCACGAGCAGTACTTC
CSAVTGGGQPHEQYF
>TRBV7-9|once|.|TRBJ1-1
TGTGCCAGCAGGTCGACGGCGGCTGGAGCTTTCTTT
CASRSTAAGAFF
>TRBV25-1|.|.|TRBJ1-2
TGTGCCAGCAGTGCTTGGACCGTGGGGGGCTACACCTTC
CASSAWTVGGYTF
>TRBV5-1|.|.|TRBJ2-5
TGCGCCAGCAGCTTGGTTGGCAGCCTACAAGAGACCCAGTACTTC
CASSLVGSLQETQYF
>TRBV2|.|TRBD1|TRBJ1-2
TGTGCCAGCAGCCCAGGGGGCTTGTATGGCTACACCTTC
CASSPGGLYGYTF
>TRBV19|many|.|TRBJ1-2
TGTGCCAGTACCTTATATGGCACGGAGCTCGAGAGAGGCTACACCTTC
CASTLYGTELERGYTF
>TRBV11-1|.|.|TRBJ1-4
TGTGCCAGCAGCTTAGCGAGTCAGGGACCTAATGAAAAACTGTTTTTT
CASSLASQGPNEKLFF
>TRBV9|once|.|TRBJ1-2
TGTGCCAGCAGCGTGGGGGGGGCTGGGTCTGGGAACTATGGCTACACCTTC
CASSVGGAGSGNYGYTF
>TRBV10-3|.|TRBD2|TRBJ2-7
TGTGCCAGCAGCCTCCCGGGACTAGCGACCTACGAGCAGTACTTC
CASSLPGLATYEQYF
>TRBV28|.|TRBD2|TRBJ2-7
TGTGCCAGCTGGGGAGGCGGGGGGACCTACGAGCAGCACTTC
CASWGGGGTYEQHF
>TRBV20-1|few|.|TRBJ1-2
TGCAGTGCTAGAGTCGCCACAGGACTTAACTATGGCTACACCTTC
CSARVATGLNYGYTF
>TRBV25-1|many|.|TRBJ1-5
TGTGCCAGCAGTGATAGGGAAGATCAGCCCCAGCATTTT
CASSDREDQPQHF
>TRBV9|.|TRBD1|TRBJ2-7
TGTGCCAGCAGTGCTAGAAGGGACAGGGGGCTCTACGAGCAGTACTTC
CASSARRDRGLYEQYF
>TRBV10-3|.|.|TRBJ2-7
TGTGCCATCAGTGAGTCTGGTGGGGGGGCGGCCGAGCAGTACTTC
CAISESGGGAAEQYF
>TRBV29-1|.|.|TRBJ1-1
TGCAGCGTTGTAGTTGGCCAGGACAAAACTTTCTTT
CSVVVGQDKTFF
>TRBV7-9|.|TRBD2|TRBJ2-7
TGTGCCAGCAGCCCCGGGACTAGCGGGAGCTCTGGCACAGATACGCAGTACTTC
CASSPGTSGSSGTDTQYF
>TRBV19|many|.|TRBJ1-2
TGTGCCAGTAATTATCACGGGGGGCGCAAGGATGGCTACACCTTC
CASNYHGGRKDGYTF
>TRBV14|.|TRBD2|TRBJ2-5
TGTGCCAGCAGCCCCGGACTAGCGGGAGAGGAGATCCAGTACTTC
CASSPGLAGEEIQYF
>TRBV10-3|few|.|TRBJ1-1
TGTGCCATCAGTCTAACAGGGTATGAAGCTTTCTTT
CAISLTGYEAFF
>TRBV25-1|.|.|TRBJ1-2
TGTGCTCGCAGGGGCCATGGCTACACCTTC
CARRGHGYTF
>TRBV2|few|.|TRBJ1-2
TGTGCCAGCAGGGAAAACTATGGCTACACCTTC
CASRENYGYTF
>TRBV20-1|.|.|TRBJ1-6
TGCAGTGCTATGTCGGGGGATTGGTCACCCCTCCACTTT
CSAMSGDWSPLHF
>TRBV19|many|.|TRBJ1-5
TGTGCCAGTAGAGCTGAAAGGGGTATCAGCAATCAGCCCCAGCATTTT
CASRAERGISNQPQHF
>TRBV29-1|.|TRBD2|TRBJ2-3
TGCAGCGTTGGTCACTACGTAGGACTAGTGAGCGGGGCACCCACAGATACGCAGTATTTT
CSVGHYVGLVSGAPTDTQYF
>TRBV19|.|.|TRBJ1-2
TGTGCCAGTAGTACGGGACCAGGGAATGGCTACACCTTC
CASSTGPGNGYTF
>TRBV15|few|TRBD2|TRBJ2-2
TGTGCCACCAGTCGACTAGCGGGGCTAACCGGGGAGCTGTTTTTT
CATSRLAGLTGELFF
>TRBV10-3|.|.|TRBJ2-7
TGTGCCATCACCCCGACACGGGGTTCGCGCGAGCAGTACTTC
CAITPTRGSREQYF